Following are 24 T cell receptor beta chains from one sample sequenced in a study of blood T cell repertoires in COVID-19. Sequencing used immunoSEQ multiplex PCR; TCRdb keeps in-frame clones, though not all of them. The table has some 120,000 clones, 70% to 90% seen once. Sequenced: peripheral blood. The receptors stem from a human donor in a cohort sampled during active COVID-19.

V is TRBV2 and J is TRBJ2-1; 7 bases line up with TRBD2. Germline V CDR1 and CDR2: SNHLY, FYNNEI. The length of the CDR3 is 13 residues. J lost 7 bases, V lost 7 bases, and 7 bases had no gene match. CDR3 sequence reads: CASTSGIRNEQFF. The CDR3 coding sequence is TGTGCCAGCACCAGCGGGATAAGGAATGAGCAGTTCTTC.

J is TRBJ2-1 and V is TRBV19; TRBD2 might be the D (6 bases). V shed 0 bases and J shed 5 bases, with 14 bases lying between them. Germline V gives CDR1 LNHDA, CDR2 SQIVND (reference sequence). The CDR3 covers 16 residues. This CDR3 reads CASSIEDYRLNNEQFF. CDR3 bases: TGTGCCAGTAGTATAGAGGACTACCGGCTAAACAATGAGCAGTTCTTC.

This chain uses TRBV6-6 with TRBJ1-1; D remains ambiguous. V dropped 7 bases and J dropped 6 bases, with 9 bases sitting between them. This CDR3 region has 11 residues. CDR1 is MNHNY and CDR2 is SVGAGI in the germline V gene (reference sequence). CDR3 nucleotides: TGTGCCAGCACCGACATGCCTGAAGCTTTCTTT. Translation gives CASTDMPEAFF.

The chain links TRBV24-1 to TRBJ2-2; no firm D call. Germline V gene sequence: CDR1 KGHDR, CDR2 SFDVKD. The CDR3 extends over 16 amino acids. Trimming removed 9 bases at V and 6 bases at J, with 22 bases between. The CDR3 loop is CATHQRPKSEAGELFF. DNA for the CDR3: TGTGCCACCCATCAGAGACCCAAAAGCGAGGCCGGGGAGCTGTTTTTT.

The chain couples TRBV5-1 to TRBJ2-3; maybe TRBD2 (6 bases). The CDR3 contains 15 residues. Between the trimmed V and J ends, which lost 5 bases and 2 bases, there was a span of 15 bases. Germline loops: CDR1 SGHRS, CDR2 YFSETQ. CDR3 region: CASSQAGQPTDTQYF. Here the CDR3 DNA reads TGCGCCAGCAGTCAGGCGGGGCAACCCACAGATACGCAGTATTTT. The full variable domain, completed using reference TRBV5-1 and TRBJ2-3, is KAGVTQTPRYLIKTRGQQVTLSCSPISGHRSVSWYQQTPGQGLQFLFEYFSETQRNKGNFPGRFSGRQFSNSRSEMNVSTLELGDSALYLCASSQAGQPTDTQYFGPGTRLTVL.

The chain joins TRBV11-2 to TRBJ1-1; 9 positions match TRBD1. Germline CDR1 is SGHAT and CDR2 is FQNNGV. The CDR3 runs 16 residues. The V and J ends lost 5 bases and 1 base, in that order; junction bases with no gene match: 8. CDR3: CASSPRMGQGNTEAFF. The CDR3 DNA reads TGTGCCAGCAGCCCAAGGATGGGACAGGGGAACACTGAAGCTTTCTTT.

This clone was detected once. The V gene is TRBV28, the J gene TRBJ1-6; tentatively, D is TRBD1 (5 bases). Trimming pared 6 bases from V and 6 bases from J, leaving 15 bases between. Germline CDR1 and CDR2: MDHEN and SYDVKM. CDR3 length: 15 residues. CDR3 nucleotide sequence: TGTGCCAGCAGGCCCCCCCGGGGGGGTAATTCACCCCTCCACTTT. Protein sequence: CASRPPRGGNSPLHF.

The V and J genes are TRBV4-2 and TRBJ2-1; 11 bases align to TRBD2. Germline trimming cut 1 base from V and 6 bases from J; bases unmatched to any gene: 14. Looked up from germline, CDR1 is LGHNA and CDR2 is YNFKEQ. The CDR3 extends over 19 amino acids. The CDR3 DNA is TGTGCCAGCAGCCAAGTCGTACTAGCGGGAGCCAGCGGTGGCAATGAGCAGTTCTTC. Translation gives CASSQVVLAGASGGNEQFF.

The V call is TRBV12-3 or TRBV12-4, the J call TRBJ2-3; TRBD1 might be the D (6 bases). CDR3 length equals 13 residues. V lost 5 bases and J 2 bases, leaving 8 bases between the germline ends. Here the CDR3 DNA reads TGTGCCAGCAGTACAGGGTCCACAGATACGCAGTATTTT. Translating it yields CASSTGSTDTQYF.

The gene calls are TRBV2 and TRBJ1-6; possible D gene TRBD1, 6 bases. The CDR3 consists of 14 residues. Germline-derived CDR1 and CDR2 are SNHLY and FYNNEI. V was pared by 6 bases and J by 5 bases, with 11 bases between. The CDR3 DNA sequence: TGTGCCAGCAGCGGGACACCGAATAATTCACCCCTCCACTTT. Translation gives CASSGTPNNSPLHF.

The table lists this clone with a few counts. The chain combines TRBV4-1 with TRBJ2-7; 9 bases fit TRBD1. The CDR3 has 17 residues. J was trimmed by 0 bases and V by 4 bases; bases with no gene match: 10. CDR1 and CDR2 from the germline V gene are MGHRA and YSYEKL. The CDR3 protein is CASSLGSGTGISYEQYF. The CDR3 DNA follows: TGCGCCAGCAGCCTAGGATCCGGGACAGGGATCTCCTACGAGCAGTACTTC.

The genes are TRBV13 and TRBJ2-2; maybe TRBD2 (5 bases). Trimming pared 2 bases from V and 5 bases from J, leaving 15 bases between. This CDR3 has 16 amino acids. Germline CDR1 is PRHDT and CDR2 is FYEKMQ (reference sequence). The CDR3 sequence: CASSLNRRMRTGELFF. The DNA for the CDR3 is TGTGCCAGCAGCTTAAATAGGAGGATGCGGACCGGGGAGCTGTTTTTT.

The chain recombines TRBV5-5 with TRBJ2-7; no firm D call. V shed 4 bases and J shed 0 bases, with 14 bases lying between them. Per germline, CDR1 SGHKS and CDR2 YYEKEE (reference sequence). CDR3 length equals 15 residues. The CDR3 region has the DNA TGTGCCAGCAGCAAACCAACTTTAAGCTCCTACGAGCAGTACTTC. Translation: CASSKPTLSSYEQYF.

In this sample, this clone turned up once. The gene calls are TRBV18 and TRBJ2-7; a weak D match, TRBD2 (6 bases). V was shortened by 2 bases and J by 3 bases, with 20 bases between the two germline ends. The CDR3 covers 17 residues. Looked up from germline, CDR1 is KGHSH and CDR2 is LQKENI. The CDR3 protein is CASSPRDRPPSVYEQYF. The CDR3 region has the DNA TGTGCCAGCTCACCAAGAGACAGACCGCCTAGCGTCTACGAGCAGTACTTC. The whole variable domain, remainder taken from reference TRBV18 and TRBJ2-7, is NAGVMQNPRHLVRRRGQEARLRCSPMKGHSHVYWYRQLPEEGLKFMVYLQKENIIDESGMPKERFSAEFPKEGPSILRIQQVVRGDSAAYFCASSPRDRPPSVYEQYFGPGTRLTVT.

The V and J genes are TRBV14 and TRBJ2-3; D possibly corresponds to TRBD1 (6 bases). Germline CDR1 and CDR2: SGHDN and FVKESK. This CDR3 has 17 residues. Trimming took off 0 bases at V and 2 bases at J, with 15 bases between the two ends. The CDR3 here is CASSQDIAGAATDTQYF. CDR3 in DNA: TGTGCCAGCAGCCAAGATATCGCAGGGGCGGCCACAGATACGCAGTATTTT.

The chain uses TRBV20-1 and TRBJ2-5, with TRBD2 matching over 8 bases. There are 15 residues in the CDR3. The junction had 7 bases not matched to a gene; V was cut back by 3 bases and J by 1 base. Germline CDR1 and CDR2: DFQATT and SNEGSKA (reference sequence). CDR3 in DNA: TGCAGTGCTAGTAAAGCGGGGGATACCCAAGAGACCCAGTACTTC. Translation gives CSASKAGDTQETQYF.

The chain recombines TRBV19 with TRBJ1-5, with D possibly being TRBD1 (6 bases). The CDR3 contains 14 residues. Germline CDR1 is LNHDA and CDR2 is SQIVND (reference sequence). The V gene lost 6 bases and the J gene lost 3 bases, with 12 bases spanning the gap. The CDR3 DNA is TGTGCCAGTAGCCCGGACAGACACAATCAGCCCCAGCATTTT. As protein: CASSPDRHNQPQHF. Combining the CDR3 with reference TRBV19 and TRBJ1-5 gives the whole variable domain DGGITQSPKYLFRKEGQNVTLSCEQNLNHDAMYWYRQDPGQGLRLIYYSQIVNDFQKGDIAEGYSVSREKKESFPLTVTSAQKNPTAFYLCASSPDRHNQPQHFGDGTRLSIL.

This chain uses TRBV5-5 with TRBJ1-5; D perhaps matches TRBD1 (5 bases). Trimming took off 2 bases at V and 4 bases at J, with 13 bases between the two ends. This CDR3 has 15 amino acids. The V gene's germline CDR1 is SGHKS and CDR2 YYEKEE (reference sequence). The CDR3 is CASSFGGSRNQPQHF. The CDR3 DNA reads TGTGCCAGCAGCTTTGGGGGGTCTCGAAATCAGCCCCAGCATTTT.

The genes are TRBV11-1 and TRBJ2-3; 10 bases are a match to TRBD2. CDR3 length equals 15 residues. Germline CDR1 SGHAT, CDR2 FQDESV (reference sequence). Losses at the gene ends were 1 base for V and 3 bases for J; bases not matched to a gene: 1. CDR3 DNA: TGTGCCAGCAGCTTAGAAGCGGGGGGGACAGATACGCAGTATTTT. Protein sequence: CASSLEAGGTDTQYF. Combining the CDR3 with reference TRBV11-1 and TRBJ2-3 gives the whole variable domain EAEVAQSPRYKITEKSQAVAFWCDPISGHATLYWYRQILGQGPELLVQFQDESVVDDSQLPKDRFSAERLKGVDSTLKIQPAELGDSAMYLCASSLEAGGTDTQYFGPGTRLTVL.

V gene TRBV7-9 combines with J gene TRBJ1-6; 8 bases fit TRBD1. V was clipped by 4 bases and J by 9 bases; unmatched bases: 5. In germline, CDR1 is SEHNR, CDR2 FQNEAQ (reference sequence). The CDR3 has 14 residues. CDR3 loop: CASSWGQEASPLHF. The DNA of the CDR3 is TGTGCCAGCAGCTGGGGACAGGAGGCTTCACCCCTCCACTTT.

This chain links TRBV19 with TRBJ1-1; D unresolved. The CDR3 is 16 residues long. Germline CDR1 and CDR2: LNHDA and SQIVND (reference sequence). V was cut by 3 bases and J by 2 bases, with 16 bases left in between. This chain's CDR3 is CASSMGMGRINTEAFF. The CDR3 DNA reads TGTGCCAGTAGTATGGGGATGGGGAGGATAAACACTGAAGCTTTCTTT.

The J gene is TRBJ1-6, the V gene TRBV18, with 9 bases matching TRBD1. Germline CDR1 KGHSH, CDR2 LQKENI. The CDR3 is made up of 14 amino acids. J lost 11 bases, V lost 2 bases, and 4 bases had no gene match. The CDR3 loop is CASSPGTGLTPLHF. CDR3 DNA: TGTGCCAGCTCACCAGGGACAGGGCTCACACCCCTCCACTTT.

The chain combines TRBV2 with TRBJ1-6; 9 bases line up with TRBD1. The V gene end was trimmed by 4 bases and the J gene end by 7 bases; junction bases not matched to a gene: 5. This CDR3 region has 15 residues. Germline CDR1 SNHLY, CDR2 FYNNEI. CDR3 sequence reads: CASSGQGGGNSPLHF. Here the CDR3 DNA reads TGTGCCAGCAGTGGACAGGGGGGAGGAAATTCACCCCTCCACTTT.

This rearrangement joins TRBV28 to TRBJ1-1; TRBD1 might be the D (5 bases). This CDR3 region has 13 residues. V lost 5 bases, J lost 5 bases, and 12 bases lay in between. Germline-derived CDR1 and CDR2 are MDHEN and SYDVKM. CDR3 nucleotides: TGTGCCAGCAGTGGATCGACAGCTACTGAAGCTTTCTTT. It specifies CASSGSTATEAFF.